This T cell receptor beta chain was identified during a study of T-cell memory formation after mild COVID-19. About the research overall: Among the donors, TCR clusters were largely specific to each donor. Notes on the study in general: There was a balanced CD4/CD8 profile in clones contracting day 15 to 85, and later expanders leaned CD4+.

This clonotype came up a few times. Its target is unknown. MiXCR, run by TCRdb on the 5' RACE reads, gives a single entry per CDR3 protein. This table holds 350,000 to 550,000 distinct CDR3 sequences, over 15% found once. The ends were cut back, 3 bases at V and 2 bases at J, with 14 bases in the middle. The CDR3 covers 15 residues. This chain links TRBV12-3 or TRBV12-4 with TRBJ2-7; D is perhaps TRBD2 (5 bases). The sequenced sample consisted of PBMCs or a T cell subset sorted from them (not recorded which). The source of this sequence is a man younger than 35 who had mild COVID-19 (a few samples of this study predate the infection). Cell type and time point are not known. The CDR3 coding sequence is TGTGCCAGCAGTTTGGCCGGACTGTCGACCTACGAGCAGTACTTC. Residues: CASSLAGLSTYEQYF.